This TCR beta chain was obtained from a study of OX40 agonist ivuxolimab in advanced cancers. Across the study: As their treatment, patients were administered ivuxolimab, an agonistic anti-OX40 (CD134) antibody.

Exclusion of a patient followed from autoimmune disease history or systemic immunosuppression. This clone showed up just once. The assay was immunoSEQ multiplex PCR, and TCRdb's table has in-frame clones only and misses some. The sample consists of about 74,000 clones, 90% to 95% of them appearing once. The CDR3 spans 12 residues. Trimming cost V 1 base and J 3 bases, with 3 bases left between them. The V gene's germline CDR1 is SGHAT and CDR2 FQDESV (reference sequence). This clonotype was obtained from an adult with an advanced solid tumor such as melanoma, head and neck, liver or kidney cancer. The material was CD4+ or CD8+ T cells sorted from blood, obtained in a trial of the OX40 agonist ivuxolimab. The V gene is TRBV11-1, the J gene TRBJ1-2; unclear D gene. The CDR3 nucleotides read TGTGCCAGCAGCTTAGACGACTATGGCTACACCTTC. Protein sequence: CASSLDDYGYTF.